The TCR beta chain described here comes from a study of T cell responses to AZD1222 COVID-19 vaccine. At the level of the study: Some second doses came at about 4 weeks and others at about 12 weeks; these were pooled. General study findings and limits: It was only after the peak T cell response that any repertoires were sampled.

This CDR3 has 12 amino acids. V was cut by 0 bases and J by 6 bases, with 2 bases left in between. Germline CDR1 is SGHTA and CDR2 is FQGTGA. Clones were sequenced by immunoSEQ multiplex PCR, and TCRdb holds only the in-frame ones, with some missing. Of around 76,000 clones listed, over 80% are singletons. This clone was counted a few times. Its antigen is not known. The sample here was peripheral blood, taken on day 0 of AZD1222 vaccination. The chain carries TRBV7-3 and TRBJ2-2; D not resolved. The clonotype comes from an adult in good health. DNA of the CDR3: TGTGCCAGCAGCTTAACAGCCGGGGAGCTGTTTTTT. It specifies CASSLTAGELFF.